This paragraph reports one T cell receptor beta chain. Antigen unknown. This record comes from a study of cytomegalovirus exposure and HLA in healthy donors. The CDR3 has 14 amino acids. Germline V gene data show CDR1 as ENHRY and CDR2 as SYGVKD. V shed 10 bases, J shed 3 bases, and the junction held 6 bases outside the gene matches. General observations from the study: The investigators catalogued some 160 TCR beta chains as cytomegalovirus-associated. A later analysis found most CMV-associated TCR beta chains apparently HLA-restricted.

Primers: 60 Vbeta forward and 13 Jbeta reverse. Sequenced by immunoSEQ multiplex PCR; TCRdb stores in-frame clones only, minus some. The table has around 200,000 clones, around 62% seen once; the top ten hold under 3%. The TCR comes from a man aged 35 to 55 in good health and CMV-seronegative. Material for sequencing was PBMCs. The chain is built from TRBV10-3 and TRBJ2-3, with 11 bases identical to TRBD2. In DNA form, the CDR3 reads TGTGCCACCGCAACTAGCGGGGGAACAGATACGCAGTATTTT. Its translation: CATATSGGTDTQYF.